The rows below give T cell receptor beta chains drawn from one sample of a study of T cell repertoires in cytomegalovirus infection. TCRdb recomputed calls from the reads with MiXCR, one row per CDR3 protein. The repertoire consists of 350,000 to 400,000 distinct CDR3 sequences, with approximately 30% occurring once and the leading ten covering approximately 13%. Their antigen targets remain unknown. The source was cultured PBMCs, collected from culture after CMV antigen stimulation. These receptors came from a human donor in good health (CMV status not recorded). Some clones in this sample may be carry-over from other donors' samples. The CDR3 runs from the conserved cysteine through the conserved F or W. The D gene is left open where the match is weak. A clone size is listed for some rows: how often the clone was seen (once, few, many), or a class if it is expanded.

>-|TRBJ2-1|TRBV29-1|-
TGCAGCGTGGGGGGGCAGGGACAGCACAGCGGTGAGCAGTTCTTC
CSVGGQGQHSGEQFF
>-|TRBJ1-5|TRBV6-2/TRBV6-3|-
TGTGCCAGCACCTTTGGGGGCAATCAGCCCCAGCATTTT
CASTFGGNQPQHF
>-|TRBJ1-1|TRBV27|-
TGTGCCAGCAGTTTTGGGGGGCGCCCTGAAGCTTTCTTT
CASSFGGRPEAFF
>TRBD2|TRBJ2-1|TRBV7-8|many
TGTGCCAGCAGCTTAGTCGGGACTAGCGGGATAGCCTACAATGAGCAGTTCTTC
CASSLVGTSGIAYNEQFF
>TRBD1|TRBJ1-1|TRBV2|-
TGTGCCAGCACTCAAGACTCGACAGGGTTCAACACTGAAGCTTTCTTT
CASTQDSTGFNTEAFF
>-|TRBJ1-2|TRBV12-3/TRBV12-4|-
TGTGCCAGCAGTGGGGGGGCCCACTATGGCTACACCTTC
CASSGGAHYGYTF
>TRBD1|TRBJ1-1|TRBV19|-
TGTGCCAGTAGTATCCCGCAGGGGGGTCCTGAAGCTTTCTTT
CASSIPQGGPEAFF
>TRBD2|TRBJ2-1|TRBV7-2|-
TGTGCCAGCAGCTTAGGTAGCGGGAGGGGAAATGAGCAGTTCTTC
CASSLGSGRGNEQFF
>TRBD1|TRBJ1-6|TRBV7-2|-
TGTGCCAGCAGCCCTCCCCCTTTGACAGGGGGGACACCCCTCCACTTT
CASSPPPLTGGTPLHF
>-|TRBJ2-7|TRBV12-3/TRBV12-4|few
TGTGCCAGCAGTTTAGCGGGAGGATCCACATACGAGCAGTACTTC
CASSLAGGSTYEQYF
>-|TRBJ1-2|TRBV6-2/TRBV6-3|once
TGTGCCAGCTCTCGAGCAACGGGGGGTTCCTATGGCTACACCTTC
CASSRATGGSYGYTF
>TRBD1|TRBJ2-1|TRBV5-1|-
TGCGCCAGCAGCTTTGGACAGGGGAATTGGCGGGGCTCCTACAATGAGCAGTTCTTC
CASSFGQGNWRGSYNEQFF
>-|TRBJ1-2|TRBV7-2|medium-sized
TGTGCCAGCAGTCCGGGGGGCTATGGCTACACCTTC
CASSPGGYGYTF
>-|TRBJ2-7|TRBV7-2|-
TGTGCCAGCAGCTTAGCAGGGCAGGGGATCCACGAGCAGTACTTC
CASSLAGQGIHEQYF
>TRBD1|TRBJ1-2|TRBV11-2|few
TGTGCCAGCAGCTTTATCGAGGGGGCGAAAGGCTACACCTTC
CASSFIEGAKGYTF
>-|TRBJ2-7|TRBV7-6|-
TGTGCCAGCAGCCTCTCCCCAACGACTACCCGCTCCTACGAGCAGTACTTC
CASSLSPTTTRSYEQYF
>TRBD2|TRBJ2-3|TRBV7-2|-
TGTGCCAGCAGCTCAGGCCCCGGGACTATGACTTCTAGCACAGATACGCAGTATTTT
CASSSGPGTMTSSTDTQYF
>TRBD2|TRBJ2-5|TRBV6-5|few
TGTGCCAGCAGTCCCCGGGGGGGGCTGGAGACCCAGTACTTC
CASSPRGGLETQYF
>TRBD1|TRBJ1-2|TRBV12-3/TRBV12-4|few
TGTGCCAGCAGTTTCAGGGGGGGCGGTAACTATGGCTACACCTTC
CASSFRGGGNYGYTF
>-|TRBJ1-6|TRBV10-2|-
TGCGCCAGCAGTGGTTCAGAATGGACCTCACCCCTCCACTTT
CASSGSEWTSPLHF
>-|TRBJ2-1|TRBV7-2|-
TGTGCCAGCGCGAGGGGCGATGAGCAGTTCTTC
CASARGDEQFF
>TRBD1|TRBJ2-7|TRBV7-8|many
TGTGCCAGCAGGGGTTTTTCGGGACAGGGGTCCTCCTACGAGCAGTACTTC
CASRGFSGQGSSYEQYF
>-|TRBJ1-2|TRBV9|-
TGTGCCAGCAGCGTAGAAACAGGAGGGGGCTACACCTTC
CASSVETGGGYTF
>-|TRBJ2-3|TRBV7-9|few
TGTGCCAGCAGCCCGGGCCAATACACAGATACGCAGTATTTT
CASSPGQYTDTQYF
>TRBD1|TRBJ1-6|TRBV7-2|-
TGTGCCAGCACCCCTAGACAGGGGGCGAGATCACCCCTCCACTTT
CASTPRQGARSPLHF
>-|TRBJ1-5|TRBV28|few
TGTGCCAGCGGATTACGGCCCCAGCATTTT
CASGLRPQHF
>-|TRBJ2-7|TRBV6-6|few
TGTGCCAGCAGTTACGGCGCCCAACTATACGAGCAGTACTTC
CASSYGAQLYEQYF
>-|TRBJ2-2|TRBV20-1|-
TGCAGTGCCACCCGTCCGGAACTTCTCGGGGAGCTGTTTTTT
CSATRPELLGELFF
>-|TRBJ2-3|TRBV20-1|-
TGCAGTGCCCTAACCCTTACTAGAACAGATACGCAGTATTTT
CSALTLTRTDTQYF
>-|TRBJ1-5|TRBV20-1|-
TGCAGTGCTAGAGAAGAGGGACGGCGTTTCGGGCCCCAGCATTTT
CSAREEGRRFGPQHF
>TRBD1|TRBJ1-3|TRBV28|few
TGTGCCAGCAGTCCAGGGACAGGCTCTGGAAACACCATATATTTT
CASSPGTGSGNTIYF
>TRBD1|TRBJ1-4|TRBV6-5|-
TGTGCCAGCAGATCGACGGACAGGGAATGGGAAAAACTGTTTTTT
CASRSTDREWEKLFF
>-|TRBJ2-1|TRBV19|few
TGTGCCAGTAGTATCGAGTCCGGCTCCTACAATGAGCAGTTCTTC
CASSIESGSYNEQFF
>-|TRBJ1-5|TRBV7-2|-
TGTGCCAGCAGCTTCTCCAGGGGTAGTCAGCCCCAGCATTTT
CASSFSRGSQPQHF
>TRBD2|TRBJ2-3|TRBV12-3/TRBV12-4|-
TGTGCCAGCAGTTTCGCGGGAGGTGGAGATACGCAGTATTTT
CASSFAGGGDTQYF
>-|TRBJ1-3|TRBV7-4|few
TGTGCCAGCAGCTCGCTTAAACAGGGCTCTGGAAACACCATATATTTT
CASSSLKQGSGNTIYF
>-|TRBJ2-2|TRBV7-2|few
TGTGCCAGCAGCCCAACGATCGGGGAGCTGTTTTTT
CASSPTIGELFF
>-|TRBJ2-5|TRBV6-8|-
TGTGCCAGCGGACCCTTGGAGACCCAGTACTTC
CASGPLETQYF
>-|TRBJ1-1|TRBV6-6|-
TGTGCCAGCAGTCCCGGACTCTTTCGGGCTTTCTTT
CASSPGLFRAFF
>-|TRBJ2-5|TRBV19|-
TGTGCCAGTAGTCCCGGACAGTTCGATCGGGAGACCCAGTACTTC
CASSPGQFDRETQYF
>-|TRBJ1-3|TRBV7-2|few
TGTGCCAGCAGCGTTGAGGTCGGAAACACCATATATTTT
CASSVEVGNTIYF